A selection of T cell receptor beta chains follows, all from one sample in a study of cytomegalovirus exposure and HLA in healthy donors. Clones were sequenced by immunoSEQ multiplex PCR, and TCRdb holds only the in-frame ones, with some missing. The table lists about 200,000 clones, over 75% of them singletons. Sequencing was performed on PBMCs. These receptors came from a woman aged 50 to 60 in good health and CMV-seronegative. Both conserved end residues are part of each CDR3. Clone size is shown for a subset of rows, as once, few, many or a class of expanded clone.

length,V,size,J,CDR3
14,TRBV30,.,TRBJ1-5,CAWASGQINQPQHF
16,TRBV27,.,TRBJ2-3,CASSLNPGGSTDTQYF
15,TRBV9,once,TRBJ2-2,CASSAASGATGELFF
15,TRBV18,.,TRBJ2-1,CASSPAGGTYNEQFF
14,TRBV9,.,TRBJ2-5,CASSPSGLLETQYF
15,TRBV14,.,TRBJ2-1,CASSQPGTGSNEQFF
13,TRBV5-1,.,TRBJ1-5,CASSLEGGQPQHF
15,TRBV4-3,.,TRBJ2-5,CASSQDRGAGETQYF
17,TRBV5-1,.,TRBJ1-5,CASSLWPGQGGSQPQHF
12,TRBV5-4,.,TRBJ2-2,CASSRGTGELFF
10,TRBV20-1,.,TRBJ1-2,CSARDRRYTF
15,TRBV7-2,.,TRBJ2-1,CASSPSRGGVQEQFF
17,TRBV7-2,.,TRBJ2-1,CASSLVPASGSQDEQFF
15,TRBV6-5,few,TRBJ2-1,CASRARGGGNNEQFF
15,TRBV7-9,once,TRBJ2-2,CASSLYRENTGELFF
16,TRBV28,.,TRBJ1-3,CASSFGAGRSGNTIYF
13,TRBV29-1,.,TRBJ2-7,CSVEVDRGTGQYF
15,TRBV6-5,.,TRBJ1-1,CATIKLKQGRTEAFF
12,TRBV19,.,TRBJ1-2,CASSLQGGGYTF
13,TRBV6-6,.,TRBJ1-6,CASSKGGNSPLHF
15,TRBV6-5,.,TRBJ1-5,CASSRAVGGNQPQHF
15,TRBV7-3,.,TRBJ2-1,CASSLTGGSYNEQFF
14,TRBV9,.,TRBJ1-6,CASSVAGVNSPLHF
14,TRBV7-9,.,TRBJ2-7,CASASAGVIYEQYF
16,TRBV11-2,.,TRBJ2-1,CASSLHPRIRGNEQFF
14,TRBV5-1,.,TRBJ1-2,CASSRGQGRYGYTF
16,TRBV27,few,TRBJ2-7,CASSFSQTSGATKQYF
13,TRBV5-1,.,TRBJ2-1,CASSLLRRDEQFF
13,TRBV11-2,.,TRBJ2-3,CASSPSAGSTQYF
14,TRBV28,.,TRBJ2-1,CASTAPGDYNEQFF
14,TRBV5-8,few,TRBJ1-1,CASSTAELNTEAFF
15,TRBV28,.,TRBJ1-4,CASSFETATNEKLFF
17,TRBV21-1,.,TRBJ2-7,CASSKAHRQGASYEQYF
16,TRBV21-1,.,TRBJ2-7,CASSKGRLAGFNEQYF
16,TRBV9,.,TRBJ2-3,CASSVGSGSGVKAQYF
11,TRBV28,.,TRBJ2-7,CASSFRDEQYF
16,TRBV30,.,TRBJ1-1,CAWSLPPDGINTEAFF
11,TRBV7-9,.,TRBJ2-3,CARASRDTQYF
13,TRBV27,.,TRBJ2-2,CASKTGGQGELFF
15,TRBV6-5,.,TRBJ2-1,CASTKTSGSVDEQFF
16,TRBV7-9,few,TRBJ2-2,CASKLQGGFRTGELFF
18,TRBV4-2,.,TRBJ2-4,CASSKDLAGALAKNIQYF
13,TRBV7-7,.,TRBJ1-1,CASSYDRNTEAFF
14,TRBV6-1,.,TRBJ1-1,CASTRTGGGTEAFF
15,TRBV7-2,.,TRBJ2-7,CASTTTSGRAGEQYF
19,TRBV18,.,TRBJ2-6,CASSSTLLAGGSGANVLTF
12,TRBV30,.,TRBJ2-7,CAWSGRESEQYF
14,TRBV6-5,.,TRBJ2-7,CASRGDYKIYEQYF
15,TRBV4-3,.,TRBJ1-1,CASSGTGEKNTEAFF
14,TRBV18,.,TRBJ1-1,CASLEPGSNTEAFF
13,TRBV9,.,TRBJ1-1,CASSVQGNTEAFF
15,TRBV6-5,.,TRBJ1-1,CASSPPRGMNTEAFF
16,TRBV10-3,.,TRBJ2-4,CAISAGSGGSRNIQYF